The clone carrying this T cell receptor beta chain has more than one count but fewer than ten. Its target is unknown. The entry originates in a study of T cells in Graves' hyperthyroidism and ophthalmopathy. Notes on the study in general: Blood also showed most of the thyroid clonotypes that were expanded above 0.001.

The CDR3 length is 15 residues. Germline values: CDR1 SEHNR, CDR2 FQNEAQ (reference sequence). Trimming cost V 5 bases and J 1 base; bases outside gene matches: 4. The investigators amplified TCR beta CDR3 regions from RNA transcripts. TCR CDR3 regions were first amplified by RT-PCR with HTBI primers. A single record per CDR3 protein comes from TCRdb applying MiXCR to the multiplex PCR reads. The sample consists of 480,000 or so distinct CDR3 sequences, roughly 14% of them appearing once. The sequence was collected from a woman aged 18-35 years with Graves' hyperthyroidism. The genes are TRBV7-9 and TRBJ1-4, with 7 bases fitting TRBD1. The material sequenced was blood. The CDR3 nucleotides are TGTGCCAGCAGCGCCAGGGGGGAAACTAATGAAAAACTGTTTTTT. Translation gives CASSARGETNEKLFF.